Sequencing of this T cell receptor (beta chain) was carried out in a study of Ad26.COV2.S vaccination and SARS-CoV-2 variants. A single count supports this clone. This table comes from immunoSEQ multiplex PCR, and its TCRdb copy is limited to in-frame clones, with some not included. The sample holds 250,000 to 300,000 clones, around 87% seen once. V was trimmed by 4 bases and J by 7 bases, leaving 20 bases between them. Germline V lookup: CDR1 SGHRS, CDR2 YFSETQ. The CDR3 has 15 residues. Treatment: around 19 received Ad26.COV2.S at low or high dose, single or two shots; about 5 received placebo; per-sample allocation not given. On day 63 after the first injection, vaccine and placebo recipients gave samples.

The chain employs TRBV5-1 and TRBJ1-1; D might be TRBD1 (6 bases). This receptor was obtained from a person aged 18-60 years who received the Ad26.COV2.S COVID-19 vaccine or a placebo. Sequenced material: peripheral blood, taken in a trial of Ad26.COV2.S vaccine versus placebo. The CDR3: CASSLALGQTHEAFF. CDR3 nucleotides: TGCGCCAGCAGCCTCGCACTCGGACAGACCCATGAAGCTTTCTTT. The whole variable domain, remainder taken from reference TRBV5-1 and TRBJ1-1, is KAGVTQTPRYLIKTRGQQVTLSCSPISGHRSVSWYQQTPGQGLQFLFEYFSETQRNKGNFPGRFSGRQFSNSRSEMNVSTLELGDSALYLCASSLALGQTHEAFFGQGTRLTVV.